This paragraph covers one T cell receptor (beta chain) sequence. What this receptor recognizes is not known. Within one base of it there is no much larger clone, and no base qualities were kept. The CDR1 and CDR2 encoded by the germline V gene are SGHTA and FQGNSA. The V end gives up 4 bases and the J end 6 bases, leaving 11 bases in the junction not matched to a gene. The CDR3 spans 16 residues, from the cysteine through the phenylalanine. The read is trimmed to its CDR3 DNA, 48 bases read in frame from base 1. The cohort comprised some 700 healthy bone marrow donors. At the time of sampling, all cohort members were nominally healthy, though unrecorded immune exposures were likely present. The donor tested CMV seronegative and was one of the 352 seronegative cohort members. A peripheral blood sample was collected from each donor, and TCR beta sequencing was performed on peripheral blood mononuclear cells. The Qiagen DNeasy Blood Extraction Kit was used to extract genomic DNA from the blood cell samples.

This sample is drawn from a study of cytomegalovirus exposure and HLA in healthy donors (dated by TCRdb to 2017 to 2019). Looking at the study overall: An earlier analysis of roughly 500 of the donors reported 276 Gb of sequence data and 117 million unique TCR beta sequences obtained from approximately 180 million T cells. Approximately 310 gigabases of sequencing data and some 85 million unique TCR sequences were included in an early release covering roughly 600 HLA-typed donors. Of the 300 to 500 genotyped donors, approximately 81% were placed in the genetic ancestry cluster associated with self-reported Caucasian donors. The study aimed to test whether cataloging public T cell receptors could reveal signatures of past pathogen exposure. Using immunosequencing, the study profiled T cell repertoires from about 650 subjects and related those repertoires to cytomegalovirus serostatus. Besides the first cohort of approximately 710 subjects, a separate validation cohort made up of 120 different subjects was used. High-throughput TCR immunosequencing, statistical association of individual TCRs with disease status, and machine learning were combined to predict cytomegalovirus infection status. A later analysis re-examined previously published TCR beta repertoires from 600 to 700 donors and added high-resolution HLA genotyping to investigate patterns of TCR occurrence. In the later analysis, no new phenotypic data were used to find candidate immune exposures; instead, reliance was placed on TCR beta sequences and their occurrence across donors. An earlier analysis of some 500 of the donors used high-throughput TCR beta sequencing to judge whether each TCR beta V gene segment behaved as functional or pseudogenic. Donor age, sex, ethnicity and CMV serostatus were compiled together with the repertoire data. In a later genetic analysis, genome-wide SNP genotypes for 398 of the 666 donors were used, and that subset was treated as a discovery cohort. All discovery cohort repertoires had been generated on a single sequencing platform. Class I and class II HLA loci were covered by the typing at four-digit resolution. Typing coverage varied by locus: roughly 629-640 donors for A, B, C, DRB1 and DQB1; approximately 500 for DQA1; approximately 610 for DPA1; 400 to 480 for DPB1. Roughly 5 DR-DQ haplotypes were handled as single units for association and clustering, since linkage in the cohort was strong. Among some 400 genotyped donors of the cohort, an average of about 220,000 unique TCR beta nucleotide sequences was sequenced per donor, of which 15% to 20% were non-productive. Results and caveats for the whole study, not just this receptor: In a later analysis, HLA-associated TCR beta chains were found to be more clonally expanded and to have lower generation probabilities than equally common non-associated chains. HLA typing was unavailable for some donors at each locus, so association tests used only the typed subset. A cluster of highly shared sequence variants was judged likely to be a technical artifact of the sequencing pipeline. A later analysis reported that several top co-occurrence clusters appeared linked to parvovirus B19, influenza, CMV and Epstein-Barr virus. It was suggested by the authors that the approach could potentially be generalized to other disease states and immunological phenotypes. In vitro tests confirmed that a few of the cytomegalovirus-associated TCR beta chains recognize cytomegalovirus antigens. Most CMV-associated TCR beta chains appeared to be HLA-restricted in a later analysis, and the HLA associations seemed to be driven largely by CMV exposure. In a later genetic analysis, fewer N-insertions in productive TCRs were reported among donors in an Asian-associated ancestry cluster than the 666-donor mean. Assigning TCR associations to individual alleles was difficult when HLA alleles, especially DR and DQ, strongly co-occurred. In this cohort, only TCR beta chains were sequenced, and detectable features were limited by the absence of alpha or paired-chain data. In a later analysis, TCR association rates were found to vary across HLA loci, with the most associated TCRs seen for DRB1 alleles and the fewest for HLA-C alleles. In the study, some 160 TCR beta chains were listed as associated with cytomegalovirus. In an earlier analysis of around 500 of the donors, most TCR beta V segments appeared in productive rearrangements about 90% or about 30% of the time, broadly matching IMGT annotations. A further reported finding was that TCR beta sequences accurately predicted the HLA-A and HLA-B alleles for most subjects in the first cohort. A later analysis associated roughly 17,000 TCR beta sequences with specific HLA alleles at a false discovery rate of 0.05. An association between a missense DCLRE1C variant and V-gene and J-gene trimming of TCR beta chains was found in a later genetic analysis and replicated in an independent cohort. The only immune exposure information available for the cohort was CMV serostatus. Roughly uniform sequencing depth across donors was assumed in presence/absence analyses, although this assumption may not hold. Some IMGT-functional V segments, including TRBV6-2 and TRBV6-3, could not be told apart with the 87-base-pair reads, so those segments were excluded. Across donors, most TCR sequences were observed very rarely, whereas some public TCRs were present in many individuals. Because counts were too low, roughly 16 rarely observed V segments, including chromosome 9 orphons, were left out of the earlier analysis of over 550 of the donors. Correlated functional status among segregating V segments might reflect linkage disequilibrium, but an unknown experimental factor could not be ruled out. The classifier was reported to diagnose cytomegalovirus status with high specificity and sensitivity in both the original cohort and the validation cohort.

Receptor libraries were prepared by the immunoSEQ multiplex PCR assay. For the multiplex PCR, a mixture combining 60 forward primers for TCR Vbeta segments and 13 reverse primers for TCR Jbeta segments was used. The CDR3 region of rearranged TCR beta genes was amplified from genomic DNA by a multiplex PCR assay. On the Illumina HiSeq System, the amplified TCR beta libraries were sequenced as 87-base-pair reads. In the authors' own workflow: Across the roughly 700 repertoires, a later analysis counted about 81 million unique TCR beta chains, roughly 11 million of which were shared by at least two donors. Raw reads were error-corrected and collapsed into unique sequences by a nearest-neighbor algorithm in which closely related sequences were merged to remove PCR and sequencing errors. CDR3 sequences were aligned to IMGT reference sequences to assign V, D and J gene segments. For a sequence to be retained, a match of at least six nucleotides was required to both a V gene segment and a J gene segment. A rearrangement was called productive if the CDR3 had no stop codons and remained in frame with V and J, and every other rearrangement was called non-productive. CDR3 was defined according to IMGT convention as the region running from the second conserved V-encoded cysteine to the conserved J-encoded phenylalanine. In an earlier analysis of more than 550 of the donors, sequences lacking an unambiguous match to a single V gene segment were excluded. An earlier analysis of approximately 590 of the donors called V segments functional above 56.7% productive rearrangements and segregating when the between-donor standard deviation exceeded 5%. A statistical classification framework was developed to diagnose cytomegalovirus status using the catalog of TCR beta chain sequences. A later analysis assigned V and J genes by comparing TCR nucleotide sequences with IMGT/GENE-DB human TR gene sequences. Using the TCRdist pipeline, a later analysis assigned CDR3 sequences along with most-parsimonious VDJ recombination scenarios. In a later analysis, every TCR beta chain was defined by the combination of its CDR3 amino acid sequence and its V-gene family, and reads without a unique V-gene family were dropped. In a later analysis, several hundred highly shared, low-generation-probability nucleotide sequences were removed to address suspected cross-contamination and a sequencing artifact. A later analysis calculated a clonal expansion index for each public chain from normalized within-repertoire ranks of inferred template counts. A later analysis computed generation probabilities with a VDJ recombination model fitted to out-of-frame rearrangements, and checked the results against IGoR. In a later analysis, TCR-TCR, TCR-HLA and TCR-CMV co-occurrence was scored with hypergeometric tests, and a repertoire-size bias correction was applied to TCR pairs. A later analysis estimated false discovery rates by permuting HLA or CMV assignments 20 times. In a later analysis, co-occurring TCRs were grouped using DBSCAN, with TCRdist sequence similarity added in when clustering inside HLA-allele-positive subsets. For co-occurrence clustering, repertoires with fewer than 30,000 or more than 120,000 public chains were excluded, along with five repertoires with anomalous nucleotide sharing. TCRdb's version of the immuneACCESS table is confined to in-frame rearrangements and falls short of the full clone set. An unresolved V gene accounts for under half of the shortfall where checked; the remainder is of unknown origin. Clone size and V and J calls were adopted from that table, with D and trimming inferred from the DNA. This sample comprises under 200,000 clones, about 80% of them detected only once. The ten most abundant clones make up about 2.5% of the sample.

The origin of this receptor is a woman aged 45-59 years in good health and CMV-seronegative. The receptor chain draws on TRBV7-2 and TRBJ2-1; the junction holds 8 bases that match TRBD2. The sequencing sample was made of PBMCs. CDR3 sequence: CASSSPGTRASNEQFF. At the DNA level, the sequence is TGTGCCAGCAGCTCTCCCGGGACTAGGGCAAGCAATGAGCAGTTCTTC.